Described below is a single T cell receptor beta chain sequence and its context. Generated by immunoSEQ multiplex PCR, the TCRdb table keeps only in-frame clones and is missing some. This sample has approximately 28,000 clones, with around 90% found just once. Trimming cost V 4 bases and J 0 bases, with 11 bases left between them. The CDR3 length is 15 residues. Germline V lookup: CDR1 SGHKS, CDR2 YYEKEE (reference sequence). The data stem from a study of T cell changes during pregnancy in multiple sclerosis. This receptor was obtained from a female donor in good health, enrolled as a control in a pregnancy study. This specimen consisted of peripheral blood, obtained in the first trimester of pregnancy. The chain joins TRBV5-5 to TRBJ2-1; tentatively, D is TRBD1 (5 bases). DNA of the CDR3: TGTGCCAGCAGCCAAACAGGTAGCTCCTACAATGAGCAGTTCTTC. Translated: CASSQTGSSYNEQFF. Using reference TRBV5-5 and TRBJ2-1 for the parts outside the CDR3, the full variable domain is DAGVTQSPTHLIKTRGQQVTLRCSPISGHKSVSWYQQVLGQGPQFIFQYYEKEERGRGNFPDRFSARQFPNYSSELNVNALLLGDSALYLCASSQTGSSYNEQFFGPGTRLTVL.